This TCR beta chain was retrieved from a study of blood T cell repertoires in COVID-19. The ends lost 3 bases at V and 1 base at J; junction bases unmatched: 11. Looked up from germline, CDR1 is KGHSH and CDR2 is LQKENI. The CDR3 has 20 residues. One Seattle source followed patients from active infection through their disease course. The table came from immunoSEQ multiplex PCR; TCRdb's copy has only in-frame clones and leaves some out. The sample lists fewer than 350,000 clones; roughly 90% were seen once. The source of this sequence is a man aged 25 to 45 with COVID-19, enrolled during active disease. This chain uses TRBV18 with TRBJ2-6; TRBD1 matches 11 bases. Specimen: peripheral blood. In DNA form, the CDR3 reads TGTGCCAGCTCACCTTCAATCTTTGGGACAGGGGGATCTGGGGCCAACGTCCTGACTTTC. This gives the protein CASSPSIFGTGGSGANVLTF. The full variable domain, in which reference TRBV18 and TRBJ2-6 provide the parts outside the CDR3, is NAGVMQNPRHLVRRRGQEARLRCSPMKGHSHVYWYRQLPEEGLKFMVYLQKENIIDESGMPKERFSAEFPKEGPSILRIQQVVRGDSAAYFCASSPSIFGTGGSGANVLTFGAGSRLTVL.